Sequencing of this TCR beta chain was carried out in a study of T cell responses to AZD1222 COVID-19 vaccine. About this clone: No antigen is known for it.

Assay used: immunoSEQ multiplex PCR; TCRdb lists only in-frame clones, some missing. The sample records 65,000 to 85,000 clones, over 70% being singletons. General study points: The donors showed a predominance of white British ancestry and of females, with possible underestimation of clonal diversity.

V was cut by 0 bases and J by 4 bases, with 10 bases left in between. Per the germline V gene, CDR1 is MNHEY and CDR2 is SVGEGT. The CDR3 covers 15 residues. The sample in question was peripheral blood, obtained 28 days after the second AZD1222 dose. The sequence derives from an adult who received the AZD1222 COVID-19 vaccine. The chain uses TRBV6-2 or TRBV6-3 and TRBJ1-5, with D possibly being TRBD1 (6 bases). The chain's CDR3 is CASSYSGGLNQPQHF. The CDR3 DNA sequence: TGTGCCAGCAGTTACTCGGGGGGGCTGAATCAGCCCCAGCATTTT.